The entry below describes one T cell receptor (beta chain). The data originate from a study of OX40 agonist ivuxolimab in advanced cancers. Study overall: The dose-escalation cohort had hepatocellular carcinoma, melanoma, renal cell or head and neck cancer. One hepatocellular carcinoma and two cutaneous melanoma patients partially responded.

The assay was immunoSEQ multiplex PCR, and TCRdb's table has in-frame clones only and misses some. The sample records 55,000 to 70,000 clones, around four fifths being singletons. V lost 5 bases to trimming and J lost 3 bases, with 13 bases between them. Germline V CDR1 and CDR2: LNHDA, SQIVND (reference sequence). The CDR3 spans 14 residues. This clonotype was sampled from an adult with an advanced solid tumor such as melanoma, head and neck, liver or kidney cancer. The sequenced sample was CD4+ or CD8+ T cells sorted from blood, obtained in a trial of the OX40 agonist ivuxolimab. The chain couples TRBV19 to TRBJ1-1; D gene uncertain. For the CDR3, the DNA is TGTGCCAGTAGTCCCACTGGAGGGTACACTGAAGCTTTCTTT. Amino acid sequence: CASSPTGGYTEAFF.